This entry lists 6 T cell receptor beta chains sequenced from one sample in a study of blood T cells in healthy people across ages. Then a second PCR, running roughly 7 to 11 cycles, was carried out with a sample-barcoded 5' primer and a J-beta primer mix. TCRdb independently ran MiXCR on the 5' RACE reads; one entry per CDR3 protein. The table has about 780,000 distinct CDR3 sequences, more than 25% seen once. The sample was also reused in another study, on T cells of mothers and their children.

The sample consisted of blood. These receptors all come from a boy younger than 18 in good health.

The table lists this clonotype with a few counts. As DNA, the CDR3 is TGTGCCAGCTCTTCACAGGGGGCGAGAGGCTACACCTTC. Its protein is CASSSQGARGYTF. The chain has TRBV6-5 and TRBJ1-2, with TRBD1 matching 9 bases. The germline V gene encodes CDR1 MNHEY and CDR2 SVGAGI. J gave up 8 bases and V 8 bases, and 9 bases lay outside the gene matches. CDR3 length equals 13 residues.

This clonotype was counted between two and nine times. The chain has TRBV28 and TRBJ1-2; TRBD1 is a possible D gene (6 bases). The CDR3 length is 12 residues. Between the trimmed V and J ends, which lost 6 bases and 5 bases, there was a span of 10 bases. Germline V gene lookup returns CDR1 MDHEN and CDR2 SYDVKM. The CDR3 sequence is CASRWTEYGYTF. In DNA, the CDR3 is TGTGCCAGCAGGTGGACAGAATATGGCTACACCTTC.

In nucleotides, the CDR3 is TGTGCCAGCAGCTTAACTCTGCTAGCGGACTTCTACAATGAGCAGTTCTTC. Translated, it gives CASSLTLLADFYNEQFF. This chain uses TRBV7-2 with TRBJ2-1, with 7 bases identical to TRBD2. Germline lookup yields CDR1 SGHTA and CDR2 FQGNSA. Trimming removed 2 bases from V and 3 bases from J; junction bases left unmatched: 10. The CDR3 is made up of 17 amino acids.

This clonotype showed up just a few times. The rearrangement links TRBV5-1 to TRBJ1-2; 8 nucleotides match TRBD1. CDR3 length: 13 amino acids. V was pared by 4 bases and J by 2 bases, with 1 base of the junction left unmatched. Germline-derived CDR1 and CDR2 are SGHRS and YFSETQ. The CDR3 nucleotides read TGCGCCAGCAGCGACAGGGGAAACTATGGCTACACCTTC. This codes for CASSDRGNYGYTF.

This clonotype was seen only a few times. The chain carries TRBV30 and TRBJ2-1, with D perhaps TRBD2 (6 bases). This CDR3 is built from 13 residues. The V and J ends lost 4 bases and 2 bases respectively, with 9 bases between them. The germline gives CDR1 GTSNPN, CDR2 SVGIG (reference sequence). CDR3 in amino acids: CAWKRGAYNEQFF. CDR3 DNA: TGTGCCTGGAAACGCGGGGCCTACAATGAGCAGTTCTTC.

The rearrangement joins TRBV7-9 to TRBJ1-4; D gene unclear. Germline V gives CDR1 SEHNR, CDR2 FQNEAQ (reference sequence). Trimming left V 1 base short and J 7 bases short, with 13 bases between. The CDR3 is made up of 15 amino acids. The CDR3 is CASSLGYGNGEKLFF. Written as DNA, the CDR3 is TGTGCCAGCAGCTTAGGTTACGGGAACGGTGAAAAACTGTTTTTT. Full variable domain (rest looked up from reference TRBV7-9 and TRBJ1-4): DTGVSQNPRHKITKRGQNVTFRCDPISEHNRLYWYRQTLGQGPEFLTYFQNEAQLEKSRLLSDRFSAERPKGSFSTLEIQRTEQGDSAMYLCASSLGYGNGEKLFFGSGTQLSVL.